This T cell receptor (beta chain) derives from a study of blood T cell repertoires in COVID-19. Study as a whole: There were acute and convalescent COVID-19 samples, and they came from the United States, Italy and Spain. The cDNA or gDNA used as material had been derived from T cells, B-cell-depleted T cells, or PBMCs.

In its sample, this clone was seen a few times. Authors' data handling: Nucleated cell number was recorded as an estimate derived from reference gene primer amplification. Method: immunoSEQ multiplex PCR; TCRdb's copy keeps in-frame clones and lacks some. The D gene and trimming were derived from the DNA, and the V and J assignments and clone size from that table. The sample contains under 450,000 clones, 81% of which appear only once. The CDR3 totals 15 residues. V lost 3 bases and J lost 8; bases outside the gene matches: 8. CDR1 is SGHDT, CDR2 YYEEEE, per germline. What was sequenced was peripheral blood. This receptor was identified in a human donor with acute or convalescent COVID-19. The donor label of this sample is uncertain. The chain carries TRBV5-6 and TRBJ1-5; 10 bases map to TRBD1. CDR3 sequence (DNA): TGTGCCAGCAGCTCCGCCGGGACAGGGGATAAGCCCCAGCATTTT. The encoded protein is CASSSAGTGDKPQHF.